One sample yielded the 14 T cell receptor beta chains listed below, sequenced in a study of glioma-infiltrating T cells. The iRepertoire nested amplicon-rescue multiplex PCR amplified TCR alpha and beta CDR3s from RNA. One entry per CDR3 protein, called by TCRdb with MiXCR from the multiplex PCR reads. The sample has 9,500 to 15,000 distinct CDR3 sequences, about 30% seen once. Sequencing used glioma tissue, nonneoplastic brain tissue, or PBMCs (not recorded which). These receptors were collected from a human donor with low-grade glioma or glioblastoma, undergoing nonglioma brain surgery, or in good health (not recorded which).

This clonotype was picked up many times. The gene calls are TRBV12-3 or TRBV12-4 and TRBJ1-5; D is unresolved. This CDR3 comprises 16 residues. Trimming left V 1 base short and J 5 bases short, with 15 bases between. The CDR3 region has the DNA TGTGCCAGCAGTTTAGATCGTGGTAGGGCTGATCAGCCCCAGCATTTT. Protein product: CASSLDRGRADQPQHF.

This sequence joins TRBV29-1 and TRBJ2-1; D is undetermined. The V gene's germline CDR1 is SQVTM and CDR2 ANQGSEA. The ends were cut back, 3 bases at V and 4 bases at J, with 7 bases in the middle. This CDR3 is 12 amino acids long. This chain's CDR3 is CSVEVSYNEQFF. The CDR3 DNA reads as TGCAGCGTTGAGGTATCATACAATGAGCAGTTCTTC.

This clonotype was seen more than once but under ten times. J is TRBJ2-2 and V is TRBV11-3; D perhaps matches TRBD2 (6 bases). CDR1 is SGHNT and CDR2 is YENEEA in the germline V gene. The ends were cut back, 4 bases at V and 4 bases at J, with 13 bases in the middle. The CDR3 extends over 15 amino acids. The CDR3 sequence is CASSSFMGGTGELFF. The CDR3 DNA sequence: TGTGCCAGCAGCTCGTTTATGGGGGGCACCGGGGAGCTGTTTTTT.

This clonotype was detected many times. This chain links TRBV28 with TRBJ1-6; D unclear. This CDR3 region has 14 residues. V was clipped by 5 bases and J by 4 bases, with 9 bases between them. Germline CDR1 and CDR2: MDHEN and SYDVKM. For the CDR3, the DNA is TGTGCCAGCAGTACTACGATTTATAATTCACCCCTCCACTTT. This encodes CASSTTIYNSPLHF.

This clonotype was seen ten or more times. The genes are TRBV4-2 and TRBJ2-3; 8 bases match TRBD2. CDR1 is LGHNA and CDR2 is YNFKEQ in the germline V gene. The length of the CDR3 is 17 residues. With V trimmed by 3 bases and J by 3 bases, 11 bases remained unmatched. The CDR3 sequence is CASSQDPLASGTDTQYF. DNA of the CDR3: TGTGCCAGCAGCCAGGACCCCCTGGCTAGCGGGACAGATACGCAGTATTTT.

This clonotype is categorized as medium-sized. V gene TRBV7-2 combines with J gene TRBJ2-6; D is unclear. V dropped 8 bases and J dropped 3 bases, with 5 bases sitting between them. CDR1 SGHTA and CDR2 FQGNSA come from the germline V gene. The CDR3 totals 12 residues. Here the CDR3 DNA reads TGTGCCAGCGGTCTTGGGGCCAACGTCCTGACTTTC. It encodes CASGLGANVLTF.

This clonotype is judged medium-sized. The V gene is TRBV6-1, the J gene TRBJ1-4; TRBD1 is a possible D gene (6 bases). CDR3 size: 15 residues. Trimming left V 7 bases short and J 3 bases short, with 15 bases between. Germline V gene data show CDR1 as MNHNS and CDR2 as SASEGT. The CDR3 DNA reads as TGTGCCAGCATCCCAAGGGGGTGGGCTAATGAAAAACTGTTTTTT. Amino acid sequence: CASIPRGWANEKLFF.

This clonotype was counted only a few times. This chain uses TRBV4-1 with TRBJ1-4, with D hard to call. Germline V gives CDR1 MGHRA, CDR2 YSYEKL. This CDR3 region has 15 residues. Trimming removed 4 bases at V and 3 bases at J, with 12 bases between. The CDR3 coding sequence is TGCGCCAGCAGCCCCCACTCGTCTGCTAATGAAAAACTGTTTTTT. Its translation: CASSPHSSANEKLFF.

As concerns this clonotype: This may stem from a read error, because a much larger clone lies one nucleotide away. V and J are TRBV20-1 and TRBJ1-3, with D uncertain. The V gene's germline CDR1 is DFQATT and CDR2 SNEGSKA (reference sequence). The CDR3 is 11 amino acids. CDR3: CSASVRKTIYF. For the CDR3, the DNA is TGCAGTGCTAGTGTTAGAAAAACCATATATTTT.

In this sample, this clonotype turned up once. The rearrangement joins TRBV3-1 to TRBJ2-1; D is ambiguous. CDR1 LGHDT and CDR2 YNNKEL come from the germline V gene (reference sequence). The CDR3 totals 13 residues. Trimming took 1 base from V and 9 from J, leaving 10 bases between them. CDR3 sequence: CASSQAPRGEQFF. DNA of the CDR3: TGTGCCAGCAGCCAAGCCCCCCGTGGTGAGCAGTTCTTC.

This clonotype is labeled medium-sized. The CDR3 here is CSAIQLDTEAFF. In DNA, the CDR3 is TGCAGTGCGATCCAGTTGGATACTGAAGCTTTCTTT. The chain combines TRBV20-1 with TRBJ1-1; D not resolved. The germline gives CDR1 DFQATT, CDR2 SNEGSKA (reference sequence). CDR3 size: 12 residues. V lost 6 bases and J 5 bases, leaving 13 bases between the germline ends.

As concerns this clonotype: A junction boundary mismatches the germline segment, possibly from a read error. CDR3 sequence: CSVRGVQDTQYF. CDR3 coding DNA: TGCAGCGTCCGAGGGGTCCAAGATACCCAGTACTTC. This rearrangement joins TRBV29-1 to TRBJ2-1; either TRBD1 or TRBD2 may fit D (5 bases each). The J call may be incorrect, as the DNA end agrees better with TRBJ2-5. Germline-derived CDR1 and CDR2 are SQVTM and ANQGSEA. The length of the CDR3 is 12 residues.

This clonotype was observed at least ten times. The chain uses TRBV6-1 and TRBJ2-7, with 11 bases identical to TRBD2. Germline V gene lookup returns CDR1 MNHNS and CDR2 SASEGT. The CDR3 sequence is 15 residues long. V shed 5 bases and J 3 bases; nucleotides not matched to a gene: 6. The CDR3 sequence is CASSFRLAGLYEQYF. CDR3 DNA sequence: TGTGCCAGCAGTTTCAGACTAGCGGGACTCTACGAGCAGTACTTC.

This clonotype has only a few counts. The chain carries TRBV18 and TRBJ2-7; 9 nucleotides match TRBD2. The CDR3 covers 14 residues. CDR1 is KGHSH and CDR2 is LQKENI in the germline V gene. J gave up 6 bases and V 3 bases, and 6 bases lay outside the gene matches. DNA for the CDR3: TGTGCCAGCTCACCTCCTAGGACTAGCGTCGAGCAGTACTTC. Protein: CASSPPRTSVEQYF. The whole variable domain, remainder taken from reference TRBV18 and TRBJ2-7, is NAGVMQNPRHLVRRRGQEARLRCSPMKGHSHVYWYRQLPEEGLKFMVYLQKENIIDESGMPKERFSAEFPKEGPSILRIQQVVRGDSAAYFCASSPPRTSVEQYFGPGTRLTVT.